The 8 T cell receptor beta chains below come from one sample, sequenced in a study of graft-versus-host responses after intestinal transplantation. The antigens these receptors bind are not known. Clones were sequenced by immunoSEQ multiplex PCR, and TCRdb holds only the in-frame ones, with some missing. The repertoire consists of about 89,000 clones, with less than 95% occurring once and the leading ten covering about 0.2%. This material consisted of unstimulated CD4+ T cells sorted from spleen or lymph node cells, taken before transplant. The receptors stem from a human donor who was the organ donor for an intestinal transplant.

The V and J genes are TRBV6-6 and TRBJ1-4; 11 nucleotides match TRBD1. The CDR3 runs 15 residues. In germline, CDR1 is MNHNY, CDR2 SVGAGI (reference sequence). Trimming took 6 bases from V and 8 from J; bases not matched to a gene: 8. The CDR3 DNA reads TGTGCCAGCAGAATCGGACAGGGGGCGGGAGAAAAACTGTTTTTT. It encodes CASRIGQGAGEKLFF.

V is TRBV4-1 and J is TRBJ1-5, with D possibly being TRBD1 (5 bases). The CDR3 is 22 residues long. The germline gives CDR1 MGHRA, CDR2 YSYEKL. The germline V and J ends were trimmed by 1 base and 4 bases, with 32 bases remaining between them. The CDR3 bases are TGCGCCAGCAGCCAAGGCTCTTTGCAGGGAGCGATCCCCCTAATTAGTAATCAGCCCCAGCATTTT. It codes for CASSQGSLQGAIPLISNQPQHF.

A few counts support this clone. The CDR3 coding sequence is TGCGCCAGCAGCTTGGAAGGACAGGGTCTGGGTGGCTACACCTTC. Translating it yields CASSLEGQGLGGYTF. The chain uses TRBV5-1 and TRBJ1-2; 8 nucleotides agree with TRBD1. The CDR3 extends over 15 amino acids. The V and J ends lost 0 bases and 7 bases, in that order; junction bases with no gene match: 8. In germline, CDR1 is SGHRS, CDR2 YFSETQ.

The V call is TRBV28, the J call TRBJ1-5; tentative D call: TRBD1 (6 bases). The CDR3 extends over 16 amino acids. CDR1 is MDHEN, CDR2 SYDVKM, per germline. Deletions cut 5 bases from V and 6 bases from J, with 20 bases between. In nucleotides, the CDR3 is TGTGCCAGCAGTCGGCGAGGGGGGGGAAACACTCAGCCCCAGCATTTT. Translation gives CASSRRGGGNTQPQHF.

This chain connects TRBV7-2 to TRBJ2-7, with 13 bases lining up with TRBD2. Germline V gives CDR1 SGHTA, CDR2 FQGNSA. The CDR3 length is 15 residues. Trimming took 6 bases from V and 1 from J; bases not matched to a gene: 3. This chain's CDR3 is CASSQGLAGSYEQYF. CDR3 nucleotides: TGTGCCAGCAGTCAGGGACTAGCGGGATCCTACGAGCAGTACTTC.

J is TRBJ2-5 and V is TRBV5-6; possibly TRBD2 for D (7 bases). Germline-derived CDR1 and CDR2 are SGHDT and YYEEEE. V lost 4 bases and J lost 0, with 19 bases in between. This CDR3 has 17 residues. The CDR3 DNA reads TGTGCCAGCAGCAAGGGGGGGGCCGCACAGCACCAAGAGACCCAGTACTTC. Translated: CASSKGGAAQHQETQYF.

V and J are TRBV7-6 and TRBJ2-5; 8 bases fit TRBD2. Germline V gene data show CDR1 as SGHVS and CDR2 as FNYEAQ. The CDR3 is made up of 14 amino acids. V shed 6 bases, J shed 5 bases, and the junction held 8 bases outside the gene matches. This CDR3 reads CASRATSAGETQYF. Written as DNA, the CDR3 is TGTGCCAGCAGAGCGACTAGCGCTGGTGAGACCCAGTACTTC.

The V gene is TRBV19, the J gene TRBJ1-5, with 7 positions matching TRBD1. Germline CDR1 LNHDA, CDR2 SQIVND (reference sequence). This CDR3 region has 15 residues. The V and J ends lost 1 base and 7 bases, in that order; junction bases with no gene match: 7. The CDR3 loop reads CASSIGQGAGQPQHF. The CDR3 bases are TGTGCCAGTAGTATAGGACAGGGCGCCGGCCAGCCCCAGCATTTT.